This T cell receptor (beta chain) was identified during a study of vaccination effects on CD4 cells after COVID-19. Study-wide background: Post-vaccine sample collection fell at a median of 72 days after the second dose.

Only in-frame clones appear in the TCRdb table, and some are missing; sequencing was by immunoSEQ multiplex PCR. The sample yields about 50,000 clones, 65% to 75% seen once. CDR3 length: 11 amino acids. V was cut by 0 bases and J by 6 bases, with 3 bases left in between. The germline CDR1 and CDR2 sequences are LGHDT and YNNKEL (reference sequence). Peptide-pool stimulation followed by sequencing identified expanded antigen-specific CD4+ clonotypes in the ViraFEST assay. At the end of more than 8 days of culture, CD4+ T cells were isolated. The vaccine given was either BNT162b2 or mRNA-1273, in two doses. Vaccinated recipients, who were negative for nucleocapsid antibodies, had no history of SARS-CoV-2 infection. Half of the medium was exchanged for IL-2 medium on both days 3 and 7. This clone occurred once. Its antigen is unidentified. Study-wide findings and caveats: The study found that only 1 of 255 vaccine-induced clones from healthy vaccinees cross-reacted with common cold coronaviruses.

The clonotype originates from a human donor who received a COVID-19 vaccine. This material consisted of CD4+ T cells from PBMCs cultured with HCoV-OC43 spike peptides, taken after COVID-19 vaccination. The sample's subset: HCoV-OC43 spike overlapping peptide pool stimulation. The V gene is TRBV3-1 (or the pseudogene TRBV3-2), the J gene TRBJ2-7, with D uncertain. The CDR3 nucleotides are TGTGCCAGCAGCCAAGAAGCCGAGCAGTACTTC. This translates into CASSQEAEQYF.